This T cell receptor beta chain was retrieved from a study of T-cell memory formation after mild COVID-19. TCRdb independently ran MiXCR on the 5' RACE reads; one entry per CDR3 protein. This sample yields approximately 250,000 distinct CDR3 sequences, of which approximately 15% are seen a single time; roughly a fifth belongs to the top ten. The germline V and J ends were trimmed by 5 bases and 0 bases, with 10 bases remaining between them. The CDR3 loop spans 14 amino acids. Ten or more counts support this clonotype. The receptor was derived from a man younger than 35 who had mild COVID-19 (a few samples of this study predate the infection). Cell type and time point are not known. Sequencing was done on a sample of PBMCs or a T cell subset sorted from them (not recorded which). The J gene is TRBJ1-1, the V gene TRBV12-3 or TRBV12-4; D uncertain. The CDR3 DNA is TGTGCCAGCAGTAACTTCCACATGAACACTGAAGCTTTCTTT. Protein sequence: CASSNFHMNTEAFF.